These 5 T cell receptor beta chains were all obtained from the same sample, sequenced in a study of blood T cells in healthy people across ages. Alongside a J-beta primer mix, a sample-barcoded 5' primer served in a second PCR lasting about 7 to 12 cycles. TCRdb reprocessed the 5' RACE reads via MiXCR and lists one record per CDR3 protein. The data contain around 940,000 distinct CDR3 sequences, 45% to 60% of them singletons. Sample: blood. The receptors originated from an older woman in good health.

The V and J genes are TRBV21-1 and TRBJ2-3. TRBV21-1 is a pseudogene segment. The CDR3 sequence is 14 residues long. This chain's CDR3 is CASSKARFPDTQYF. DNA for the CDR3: TGTGCCAGCAGCAAAGCTAGGTTCCCAGATACGCAGTATTTT.

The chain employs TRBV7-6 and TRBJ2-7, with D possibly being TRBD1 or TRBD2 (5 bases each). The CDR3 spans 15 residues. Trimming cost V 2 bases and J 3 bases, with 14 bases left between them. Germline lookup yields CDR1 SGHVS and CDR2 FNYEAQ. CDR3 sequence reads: CASSLWATGGYEQYF. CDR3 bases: TGTGCCAGCAGCTTATGGGCGACTGGGGGCTACGAGCAGTACTTC.

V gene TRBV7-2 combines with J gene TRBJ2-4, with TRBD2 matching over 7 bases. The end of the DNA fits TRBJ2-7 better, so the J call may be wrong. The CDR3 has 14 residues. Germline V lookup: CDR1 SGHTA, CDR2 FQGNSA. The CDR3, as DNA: TGTGCCAGCAGCTTGAGGGAGGGTGTCTACGAGCAGTACTTC. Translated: CASSLREGVYEQYF.

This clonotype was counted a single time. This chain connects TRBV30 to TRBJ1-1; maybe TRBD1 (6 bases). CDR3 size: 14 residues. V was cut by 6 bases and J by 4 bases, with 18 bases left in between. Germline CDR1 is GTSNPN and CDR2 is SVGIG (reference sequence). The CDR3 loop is CACTQGGRGTEAFF. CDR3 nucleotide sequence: TGTGCCTGTACTCAGGGTGGCAGGGGCACTGAAGCTTTCTTT.

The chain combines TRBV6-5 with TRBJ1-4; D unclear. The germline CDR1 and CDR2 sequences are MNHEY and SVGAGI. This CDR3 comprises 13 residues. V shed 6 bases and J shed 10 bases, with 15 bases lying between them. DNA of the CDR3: TGTGCCAGCAGATCCGGGTTGGAGGGAAAACTGTTTTTT. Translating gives CASRSGLEGKLFF.